This is a list of T cell receptor beta chains from one sample in a study of T cell changes during pregnancy in multiple sclerosis. Data came from immunoSEQ multiplex PCR; TCRdb stores just in-frame clones and leaves some out. The repertoire consists of roughly 50,000 clones, with 92% occurring once and the leading ten covering 0.25%. The sequencing here drew on CD4+ T cells from peripheral blood mononuclear cells, taken in the third trimester of pregnancy. These receptors came from a female donor with multiple sclerosis, enrolled in a pregnancy study. Both conserved end residues are part of each CDR3. The D gene is left open where the match is weak. Size is omitted from some rows. Given values are once, few, many or a class for expanded clones.

j_gene: TRBJ1-2; d_gene: TRBD1; v_gene: TRBV10-3; abundance: once; CDR3aa: CAITETDRDGRGYTF; CDR3nt: TGTGCCATCACTGAGACGGACAGGGATGGGCGAGGCTACACCTTC
j_gene: TRBJ1-5; d_gene: .; v_gene: TRBV6-1; abundance: .; CDR3aa: CASRGGETSNQPQHF; CDR3nt: TGTGCCAGCAGGGGAGGGGAGACGAGCAATCAGCCCCAGCATTTT
j_gene: TRBJ1-6; d_gene: TRBD1; v_gene: TRBV19; abundance: .; CDR3aa: CASSMGDRANSPLHF; CDR3nt: TGTGCCAGTAGTATGGGTGACAGGGCAAATTCACCCCTCCACTTT
j_gene: TRBJ1-1; d_gene: TRBD1; v_gene: TRBV29-1; abundance: .; CDR3aa: CSVLGQGNTEAFF; CDR3nt: TGCAGCGTCCTTGGACAGGGGAACACTGAAGCTTTCTTT
j_gene: TRBJ2-5; d_gene: .; v_gene: TRBV7-3; abundance: .; CDR3aa: CASSFGGPETQYF; CDR3nt: TGTGCCAGCAGTTTCGGGGGTCCCGAGACCCAGTACTTC
j_gene: TRBJ2-1; d_gene: .; v_gene: TRBV5-6; abundance: .; CDR3aa: CASSLPSPSDLFYNEQFF; CDR3nt: TGTGCCAGCAGCCTACCGAGTCCTAGCGACCTCTTCTACAATGAGCAGTTCTTC
j_gene: TRBJ1-5; d_gene: .; v_gene: TRBV5-1; abundance: .; CDR3aa: CASSLDPYQPQHF; CDR3nt: TGCGCCAGCAGCTTGGATCCTTATCAGCCCCAGCATTTT
j_gene: TRBJ1-1; d_gene: TRBD1; v_gene: TRBV19; abundance: .; CDR3aa: CASSRGGIGTEAFF; CDR3nt: TGTGCCAGTAGTCGAGGGGGCATCGGCACTGAAGCTTTCTTT
j_gene: TRBJ2-1; d_gene: TRBD1; v_gene: TRBV27; abundance: .; CDR3aa: CASSLSTGAGYNEQFF; CDR3nt: TGTGCCAGCAGTTTATCGACAGGGGCAGGGTACAATGAGCAGTTCTTC
j_gene: TRBJ1-2; d_gene: TRBD1; v_gene: TRBV19; abundance: once; CDR3aa: CASTVGQGQYGYTF; CDR3nt: TGTGCCAGTACTGTCGGACAGGGGCAGTATGGCTACACCTTC
j_gene: TRBJ1-2; d_gene: .; v_gene: TRBV28; abundance: .; CDR3aa: CASSFWGDGYTF; CDR3nt: TGTGCCAGCAGTTTTTGGGGAGATGGCTACACCTTC
j_gene: TRBJ2-1; d_gene: TRBD1; v_gene: TRBV10-1; abundance: .; CDR3aa: CASSGGQGAPSREQFF; CDR3nt: TGCGCCAGCAGTGGAGGACAGGGGGCACCTAGTAGGGAGCAGTTCTTC
j_gene: TRBJ1-1; d_gene: TRBD1; v_gene: TRBV30; abundance: .; CDR3aa: CAWSVDNDRGLAPEAFF; CDR3nt: TGTGCCTGGAGTGTAGATAATGACAGGGGGCTCGCCCCTGAAGCTTTCTTT
j_gene: TRBJ2-2; d_gene: .; v_gene: TRBV5-6; abundance: .; CDR3aa: CASSSPGTTNTGELFF; CDR3nt: TGTGCCAGCAGCTCGCCCGGGACAACTAACACCGGGGAGCTGTTTTTT
j_gene: TRBJ2-5; d_gene: .; v_gene: TRBV6-1; abundance: .; CDR3aa: CASSAGTGDQETQYF; CDR3nt: TGTGCCAGCAGTGCAGGAACAGGAGACCAAGAGACCCAGTACTTC
j_gene: TRBJ2-7; d_gene: TRBD2; v_gene: TRBV7-9; abundance: .; CDR3aa: CASSRLAGGWEQYF; CDR3nt: TGTGCCAGCAGCCGACTAGCGGGAGGTTGGGAGCAGTACTTC
j_gene: TRBJ1-2; d_gene: TRBD1; v_gene: TRBV7-9; abundance: .; CDR3aa: CASSLLGTGSPTGYGYTF; CDR3nt: TGTGCCAGCAGCTTATTAGGGACAGGGAGCCCCACGGGCTATGGCTACACCTTC
j_gene: TRBJ1-5; d_gene: TRBD1; v_gene: TRBV5-6; abundance: .; CDR3aa: CASSGDRVNQPQHF; CDR3nt: TGTGCCAGCTCCGGGGACAGGGTCAATCAGCCCCAGCATTTT
j_gene: TRBJ2-1; d_gene: TRBD1; v_gene: TRBV5-1; abundance: .; CDR3aa: CASSGGTGIYNEQFF; CDR3nt: TGCGCCAGCAGCGGCGGGACAGGGATCTACAATGAGCAGTTCTTC
j_gene: TRBJ1-6; d_gene: .; v_gene: TRBV30; abundance: .; CDR3aa: CAWSTGRGKADSPLHF; CDR3nt: TGTGCCTGGAGTACCGGGCGGGGGAAGGCTGATTCACCCCTCCACTTT
j_gene: TRBJ1-1; d_gene: .; v_gene: TRBV7-2; abundance: .; CDR3aa: CASSIQGTITEAFF; CDR3nt: TGTGCCAGCAGCATCCAGGGGACCATCACTGAAGCTTTCTTT
j_gene: TRBJ2-3; d_gene: .; v_gene: TRBV27; abundance: .; CDR3aa: CASSLSLAKDTQYF; CDR3nt: TGTGCCAGCAGTTTATCGCTAGCAAAAGATACGCAGTATTTT
j_gene: TRBJ2-2; d_gene: TRBD2; v_gene: TRBV6-5; abundance: .; CDR3aa: CASSYIREAGELFF; CDR3nt: TGTGCCAGCAGTTACATCCGGGAGGCCGGGGAGCTGTTTTTT
j_gene: TRBJ2-5; d_gene: .; v_gene: TRBV7-9; abundance: .; CDR3aa: CASSRDYQETQYF; CDR3nt: TGTGCCAGCAGTCGGGACTACCAAGAGACCCAGTACTTC
j_gene: TRBJ2-7; d_gene: TRBD2; v_gene: TRBV29-1; abundance: .; CDR3aa: CSVDPTGTSYEQYF; CDR3nt: TGCAGCGTCGACCCTACCGGGACTAGCTACGAGCAGTACTTC
j_gene: TRBJ2-1; d_gene: TRBD2; v_gene: TRBV27; abundance: .; CDR3aa: CASSLWGTSRNEQFF; CDR3nt: TGTGCCAGCAGTTTATGGGGGACTAGTAGGAATGAGCAGTTCTTC
j_gene: TRBJ2-1; d_gene: .; v_gene: TRBV30; abundance: .; CDR3aa: CASRDSSYNEQFF; CDR3nt: TGTGCCTCCCGGGACTCCTCCTACAATGAGCAGTTCTTC
j_gene: TRBJ2-7; d_gene: TRBD2; v_gene: TRBV5-4; abundance: .; CDR3aa: CASKLAGDDYEQYF; CDR3nt: TGTGCCAGCAAACTAGCGGGAGATGACTACGAGCAGTACTTC
j_gene: TRBJ2-3; d_gene: .; v_gene: TRBV5-8; abundance: .; CDR3aa: CASSFRKGGTDTQYF; CDR3nt: TGTGCCAGCAGCTTTCGGAAGGGGGGCACAGATACGCAGTATTTT
j_gene: TRBJ2-3; d_gene: TRBD2; v_gene: TRBV6-1; abundance: .; CDR3aa: CATPWAGDTDTQYF; CDR3nt: TGTGCCACCCCATGGGCGGGGGACACAGATACGCAGTATTTT
j_gene: TRBJ2-2; d_gene: TRBD2; v_gene: TRBV9; abundance: .; CDR3aa: CASRRSEAGTGELFF; CDR3nt: TGTGCCAGCAGGCGATCCGAAGCGGGGACCGGGGAGCTGTTTTTT
j_gene: TRBJ2-7; d_gene: TRBD2; v_gene: TRBV6-1; abundance: few; CDR3aa: CASSPGLNYEQYF; CDR3nt: TGTGCCAGCAGCCCGGGACTAAACTACGAGCAGTACTTC
j_gene: TRBJ1-1; d_gene: .; v_gene: TRBV9; abundance: .; CDR3aa: CASSPRDTGSPSAFF; CDR3nt: TGTGCCAGCAGCCCCCGGGACACGGGATCGCCAAGCGCTTTCTTT
j_gene: TRBJ2-1; d_gene: TRBD1; v_gene: TRBV7-6; abundance: .; CDR3aa: CASSLRDRGYNEQFF; CDR3nt: TGTGCCAGCAGCTTAAGGGACAGGGGCTACAATGAGCAGTTCTTC
j_gene: TRBJ1-1; d_gene: .; v_gene: TRBV5-6; abundance: .; CDR3aa: CASSYDRGPEAFF; CDR3nt: TGTGCCAGCAGCTATGACAGAGGCCCTGAAGCTTTCTTT
j_gene: TRBJ2-1; d_gene: .; v_gene: TRBV30; abundance: .; CDR3aa: CAWKRAAGVNSYNEQFF; CDR3nt: TGTGCCTGGAAGAGGGCGGCAGGGGTGAACTCCTACAATGAGCAGTTCTTC
j_gene: TRBJ2-7; d_gene: TRBD1; v_gene: TRBV6-1; abundance: .; CDR3aa: CASSATVGQGYF; CDR3nt: TGTGCCAGCAGTGCTACAGTTGGACAGGGGTACTTC